One sample yielded the 9 T cell receptor beta chains listed below, sequenced in a study of T cell responses to AZD1222 COVID-19 vaccine. Only in-frame clones appear in the TCRdb table, and some are missing; sequencing was by immunoSEQ multiplex PCR. Counted here are 95,000 to 150,000 clones, 75% to 90% occurring once; the ten biggest clones make up about 4.3%. The sample in question was peripheral blood, obtained 28 days after the second AZD1222 dose. The receptors stem from an adult who received the AZD1222 COVID-19 vaccine.

The V call is TRBV5-1, the J call TRBJ1-1, with TRBD1 matching 7 bases. CDR1 SGHRS and CDR2 YFSETQ come from the germline V gene. The CDR3 is 15 amino acids. V shed 4 bases and J 0 bases; nucleotides not matched to a gene: 6. The chain's CDR3 is CASSLTGTVNTEAFF. CDR3 DNA: TGCGCCAGCAGCCTAACCGGGACAGTGAACACTGAAGCTTTCTTT.

This sequence joins TRBV7-6 and TRBJ2-5; TRBD1 or TRBD2 may be the D gene (6 bases each). The V gene lost 4 bases and the J gene lost 2 bases, with 14 bases spanning the gap. This CDR3 comprises 15 residues. Germline V gene data show CDR1 as SGHVS and CDR2 as FNYEAQ. The CDR3 region has the DNA TGTGCCAGCAGCTCACAGGGTGCGGGGCAAGAGACCCAGTACTTC. Its protein product is CASSSQGAGQETQYF.

This clone occurred once. This sequence joins TRBV19 and TRBJ1-6; D not resolved. The V gene's germline CDR1 is LNHDA and CDR2 SQIVND (reference sequence). The V and J ends lost 1 base and 10 bases respectively, with 8 bases between them. This CDR3 is built from 13 residues. In nucleotides, the CDR3 is TGTGCCAGTAGTATAGTCGACGGGTCACCCCTCCACTTT. Translated, it gives CASSIVDGSPLHF.

This clone appeared a single time. The chain combines TRBV4-1 with TRBJ2-3; D remains ambiguous. Trimming took 0 bases from V and 0 from J, leaving 10 bases between them. Germline loops: CDR1 MGHRA, CDR2 YSYEKL. The CDR3 contains 16 residues. In DNA, the CDR3 is TGCGCCAGCAGCCAAGACAAGGCGGCTAGCACAGATACGCAGTATTTT. Translated: CASSQDKAASTDTQYF.

This chain links TRBV7-2 with TRBJ1-3; tentatively, D is TRBD1 (6 bases). This CDR3 comprises 16 residues. Trimming took off 4 bases at V and 0 bases at J, with 13 bases between the two ends. Germline CDR1 is SGHTA and CDR2 is FQGNSA. The CDR3 region has the DNA TGTGCCAGCAGCTCGTTACAGGGAGGCTCTGGAAACACCATATATTTT. It is translated as CASSSLQGGSGNTIYF.

This sequence joins TRBV20-1 and TRBJ2-1, with D hard to call. The CDR3 sequence is 11 residues long. CDR1 DFQATT and CDR2 SNEGSKA come from the germline V gene (reference sequence). The ends were cut back, 6 bases at V and 10 bases at J, with 13 bases in the middle. CDR3 bases: TGCAGTGCCTCAATGGAGAAGGAGCAGTTCTTC. Translating gives CSASMEKEQFF.

The chain has TRBV7-2 and TRBJ1-3; D not resolved. CDR1 is SGHTA, CDR2 FQGNSA, per germline. V dropped 4 bases and J dropped 2 bases, with 12 bases sitting between them. The length of the CDR3 is 15 residues. DNA of the CDR3: TGTGCCAGCAGCTCACCTAGGACCGCTGGAAACACCATATATTTT. Protein sequence: CASSSPRTAGNTIYF.

The V gene is TRBV10-3, the J gene TRBJ2-2; D perhaps matches TRBD1 (6 bases). From germline, CDR1 is ENHRY and CDR2 SYGVKD. This CDR3 spans 15 amino acids. Trimming shortened V by 6 bases and J by 6 bases, and 17 bases separated the two germline ends. DNA for the CDR3: TGTGCCATCAGACGACTGCACGAGGGGGCCGGGGAGCTGTTTTTT. It translates to CAIRRLHEGAGELFF.

The CDR3 region has the DNA TGTGCCAGCGGCAGAGGTCAGGCCTACCAAGAGACCCAGTACTTC. It translates to CASGRGQAYQETQYF. The chain couples TRBV2 to TRBJ2-5, with D unclear. Germline CDR1 is SNHLY and CDR2 is FYNNEI. The V gene lost 8 bases and the J gene lost 0 bases, with 16 bases spanning the gap. This CDR3 comprises 15 residues.